This TCR beta chain was retrieved from a study of T cells in Graves' hyperthyroidism and ophthalmopathy. Study-level background: Peripheral blood was secured at the point of initial diagnosis, before any treatment.

This clonotype has ten or more counts. The antigen is undetermined. RNA transcripts served as the template for amplifying TCR beta CDR3 regions. RT-PCR in the first round (using the HTBI primer set) targeted the TCR CDR3. Each CDR3 protein gets one entry after TCRdb re-called the multiplex PCR reads with MiXCR. This table has about 350,000 distinct CDR3 sequences, about 15% appearing once. Trimming removed 3 bases at V and 2 bases at J, with 12 bases between. Per the germline V gene, CDR1 is MDHEN and CDR2 is SYDVKM. The CDR3 has 15 amino acids. Study results and limitations: Stable hyperthyroidism was told apart from ophthalmopathy by a model built on 13 V-J features.

The chain carries TRBV28 and TRBJ2-3; TRBD1 is a possible D gene (5 bases). The sequenced sample was blood. The clonotype originates from a woman aged 25 to 39 with Graves' hyperthyroidism. The CDR3 loop reads CASSFFQGDTDTQYF. In DNA, the CDR3 is TGTGCCAGCAGTTTTTTTCAGGGCGACACAGATACGCAGTATTTT.